This TCR beta chain was obtained from a study of shared clonotypes between healthy human individuals. The germline gives CDR1 SGHAT, CDR2 FQDESV (reference sequence). This CDR3 contains 13 residues. The ends were cut back, 1 base at V and 0 bases at J, with 4 bases in the middle. This clone was detected only a few times. The antigen is not known. Findings of the study overall: Memory subsets generally showed smaller estimated richness than naive subsets did. A few donors showed sharing of approximately 5% of naive CD4 clonotypes. Investigators expected sequencing depth to affect clonotype sharing among donors. Rarefaction gave evidence that sorted-subset sequencing remained incomplete despite large depth.

Measured with immunoSEQ multiplex PCR; TCRdb has only the in-frame clones, and not every one. The data show over 950,000 clones, about 72% seen once. The TCR was taken from a man between 18 and 29 years old in good health. Some clones in this sample may be carry-over from other donors' samples. The rearrangement uses TRBV11-1 and TRBJ2-7, with D hard to call. The sample consisted of memory CD4+ T cells from PBMCs. The subset here: CD45RA-negative fraction. The CDR3 spells CASSLVGSYEQYF. The CDR3 nucleotides read TGTGCCAGCAGCTTAGTGGGCTCCTACGAGCAGTACTTC. Full variable domain (missing parts from reference TRBV11-1 and TRBJ2-7): EAEVAQSPRYKITEKSQAVAFWCDPISGHATLYWYRQILGQGPELLVQFQDESVVDDSQLPKDRFSAERLKGVDSTLKIQPAELGDSAMYLCASSLVGSYEQYFGPGTRLTVT.